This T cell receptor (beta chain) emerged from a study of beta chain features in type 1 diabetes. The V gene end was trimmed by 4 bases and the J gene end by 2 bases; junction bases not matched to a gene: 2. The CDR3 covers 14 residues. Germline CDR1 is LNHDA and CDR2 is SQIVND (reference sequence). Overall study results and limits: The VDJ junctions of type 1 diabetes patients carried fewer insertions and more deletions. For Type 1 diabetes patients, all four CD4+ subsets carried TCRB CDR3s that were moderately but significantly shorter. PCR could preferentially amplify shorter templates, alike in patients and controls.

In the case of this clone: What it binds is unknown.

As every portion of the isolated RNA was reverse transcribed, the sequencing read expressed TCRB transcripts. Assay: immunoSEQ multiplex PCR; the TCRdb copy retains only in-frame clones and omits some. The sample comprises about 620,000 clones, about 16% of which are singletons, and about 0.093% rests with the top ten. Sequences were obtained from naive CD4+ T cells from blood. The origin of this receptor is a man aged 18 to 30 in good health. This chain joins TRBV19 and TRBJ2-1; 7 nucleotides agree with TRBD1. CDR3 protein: CASSTGQTYNEQFF. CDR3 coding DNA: TGTGCCAGTAGTACGGGACAGACCTACAATGAGCAGTTCTTC.